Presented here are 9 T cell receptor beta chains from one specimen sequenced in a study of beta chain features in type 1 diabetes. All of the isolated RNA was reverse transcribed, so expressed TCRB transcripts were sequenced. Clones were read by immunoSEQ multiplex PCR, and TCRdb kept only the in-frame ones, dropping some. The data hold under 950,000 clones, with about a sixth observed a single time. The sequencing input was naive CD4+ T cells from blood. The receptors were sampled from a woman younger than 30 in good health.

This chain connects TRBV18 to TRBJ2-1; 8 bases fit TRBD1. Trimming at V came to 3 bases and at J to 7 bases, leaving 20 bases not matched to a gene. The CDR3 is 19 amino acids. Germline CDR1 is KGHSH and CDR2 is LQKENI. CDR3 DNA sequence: TGTGCCAGCTCACCTTCCTGGACAGGGTTTAGGTCGGGCGTAAATGAGCAGTTCTTC. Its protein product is CASSPSWTGFRSGVNEQFF.

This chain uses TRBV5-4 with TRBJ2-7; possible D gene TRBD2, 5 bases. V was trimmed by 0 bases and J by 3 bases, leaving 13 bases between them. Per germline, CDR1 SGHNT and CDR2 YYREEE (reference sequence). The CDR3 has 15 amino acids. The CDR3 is CASSLGGTSSYEQYF. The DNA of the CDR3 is TGTGCCAGCAGCTTGGGGGGAACTAGTAGCTACGAGCAGTACTTC.

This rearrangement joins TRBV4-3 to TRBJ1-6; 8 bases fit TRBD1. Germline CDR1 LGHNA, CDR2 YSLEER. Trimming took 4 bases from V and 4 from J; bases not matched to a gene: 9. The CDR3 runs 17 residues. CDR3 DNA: TGCGCCAGCAGCCTCGGAGGACAGGGTCGGTATAATTCACCCCTCCACTTT. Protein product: CASSLGGQGRYNSPLHF.

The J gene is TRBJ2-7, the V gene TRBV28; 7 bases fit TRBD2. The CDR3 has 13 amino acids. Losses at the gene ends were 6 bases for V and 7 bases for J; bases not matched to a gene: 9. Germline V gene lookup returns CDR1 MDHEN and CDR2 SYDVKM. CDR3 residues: CASSLGGSREQYF. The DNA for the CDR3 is TGTGCCAGCAGCCTCGGGGGGAGTAGGGAGCAGTACTTC.

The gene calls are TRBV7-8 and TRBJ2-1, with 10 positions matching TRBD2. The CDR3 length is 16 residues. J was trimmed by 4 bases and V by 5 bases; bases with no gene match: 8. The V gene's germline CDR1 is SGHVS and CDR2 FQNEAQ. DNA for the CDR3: TGTGCCAGCAGCCAAAGGACTAGCGGAGATTACAATGAGCAGTTCTTC. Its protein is CASSQRTSGDYNEQFF. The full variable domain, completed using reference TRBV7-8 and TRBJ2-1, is GAGVSQSPRYKVAKRGQDVALRCDPISGHVSLFWYQQALGQGPEFLTYFQNEAQLDKSGLPSDRFFAERPEGSVSTLKIQRTQQEDSAVYLCASSQRTSGDYNEQFFGPGTRLTVL.

CDR3 amino acids: CASSIDPGPRNTEAFF. The DNA of the CDR3 is TGTGCCAGTAGTATAGACCCGGGACCCAGGAACACTGAAGCTTTCTTT. This chain links TRBV19 with TRBJ1-1, with D maybe TRBD1 (5 bases). Germline V gene data show CDR1 as LNHDA and CDR2 as SQIVND (reference sequence). The CDR3 runs to 16 residues. Between the trimmed V and J ends, which lost 0 bases and 1 base, there was a span of 12 bases.

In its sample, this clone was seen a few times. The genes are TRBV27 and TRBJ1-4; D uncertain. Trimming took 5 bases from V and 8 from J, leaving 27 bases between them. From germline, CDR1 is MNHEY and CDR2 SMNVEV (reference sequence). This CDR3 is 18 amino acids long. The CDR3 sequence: CASSKGGRTILGREKLFF. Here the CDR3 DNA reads TGTGCCAGCAGTAAGGGCGGACGGACCATATTAGGGAGGGAAAAACTGTTTTTT. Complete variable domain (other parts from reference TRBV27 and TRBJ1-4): EAQVTQNPRYLITVTGKKLTVTCSQNMNHEYMSWYRQDPGLGLRQIYYSMNVEVTDKGDVPEGYKVSRKEKRNFPLILESPSPNQTSLYFCASSKGGRTILGREKLFFGSGTQLSVL.

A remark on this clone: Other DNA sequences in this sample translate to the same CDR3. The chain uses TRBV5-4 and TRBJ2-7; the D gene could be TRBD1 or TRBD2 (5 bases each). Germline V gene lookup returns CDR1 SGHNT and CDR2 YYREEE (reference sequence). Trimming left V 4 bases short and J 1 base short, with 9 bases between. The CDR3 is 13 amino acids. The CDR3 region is CASSPGPSYEQYF. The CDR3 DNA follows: TGTGCCAGCAGCCCGGGACCGTCCTACGAGCAGTACTTC.

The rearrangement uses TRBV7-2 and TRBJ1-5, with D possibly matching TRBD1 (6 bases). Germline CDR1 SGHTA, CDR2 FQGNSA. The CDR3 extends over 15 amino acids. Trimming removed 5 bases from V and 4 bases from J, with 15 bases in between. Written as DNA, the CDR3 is TGTGCCAGCAGCCCGGACAGCGCCATGAATCAGCCCCAGCATTTT. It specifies CASSPDSAMNQPQHF.